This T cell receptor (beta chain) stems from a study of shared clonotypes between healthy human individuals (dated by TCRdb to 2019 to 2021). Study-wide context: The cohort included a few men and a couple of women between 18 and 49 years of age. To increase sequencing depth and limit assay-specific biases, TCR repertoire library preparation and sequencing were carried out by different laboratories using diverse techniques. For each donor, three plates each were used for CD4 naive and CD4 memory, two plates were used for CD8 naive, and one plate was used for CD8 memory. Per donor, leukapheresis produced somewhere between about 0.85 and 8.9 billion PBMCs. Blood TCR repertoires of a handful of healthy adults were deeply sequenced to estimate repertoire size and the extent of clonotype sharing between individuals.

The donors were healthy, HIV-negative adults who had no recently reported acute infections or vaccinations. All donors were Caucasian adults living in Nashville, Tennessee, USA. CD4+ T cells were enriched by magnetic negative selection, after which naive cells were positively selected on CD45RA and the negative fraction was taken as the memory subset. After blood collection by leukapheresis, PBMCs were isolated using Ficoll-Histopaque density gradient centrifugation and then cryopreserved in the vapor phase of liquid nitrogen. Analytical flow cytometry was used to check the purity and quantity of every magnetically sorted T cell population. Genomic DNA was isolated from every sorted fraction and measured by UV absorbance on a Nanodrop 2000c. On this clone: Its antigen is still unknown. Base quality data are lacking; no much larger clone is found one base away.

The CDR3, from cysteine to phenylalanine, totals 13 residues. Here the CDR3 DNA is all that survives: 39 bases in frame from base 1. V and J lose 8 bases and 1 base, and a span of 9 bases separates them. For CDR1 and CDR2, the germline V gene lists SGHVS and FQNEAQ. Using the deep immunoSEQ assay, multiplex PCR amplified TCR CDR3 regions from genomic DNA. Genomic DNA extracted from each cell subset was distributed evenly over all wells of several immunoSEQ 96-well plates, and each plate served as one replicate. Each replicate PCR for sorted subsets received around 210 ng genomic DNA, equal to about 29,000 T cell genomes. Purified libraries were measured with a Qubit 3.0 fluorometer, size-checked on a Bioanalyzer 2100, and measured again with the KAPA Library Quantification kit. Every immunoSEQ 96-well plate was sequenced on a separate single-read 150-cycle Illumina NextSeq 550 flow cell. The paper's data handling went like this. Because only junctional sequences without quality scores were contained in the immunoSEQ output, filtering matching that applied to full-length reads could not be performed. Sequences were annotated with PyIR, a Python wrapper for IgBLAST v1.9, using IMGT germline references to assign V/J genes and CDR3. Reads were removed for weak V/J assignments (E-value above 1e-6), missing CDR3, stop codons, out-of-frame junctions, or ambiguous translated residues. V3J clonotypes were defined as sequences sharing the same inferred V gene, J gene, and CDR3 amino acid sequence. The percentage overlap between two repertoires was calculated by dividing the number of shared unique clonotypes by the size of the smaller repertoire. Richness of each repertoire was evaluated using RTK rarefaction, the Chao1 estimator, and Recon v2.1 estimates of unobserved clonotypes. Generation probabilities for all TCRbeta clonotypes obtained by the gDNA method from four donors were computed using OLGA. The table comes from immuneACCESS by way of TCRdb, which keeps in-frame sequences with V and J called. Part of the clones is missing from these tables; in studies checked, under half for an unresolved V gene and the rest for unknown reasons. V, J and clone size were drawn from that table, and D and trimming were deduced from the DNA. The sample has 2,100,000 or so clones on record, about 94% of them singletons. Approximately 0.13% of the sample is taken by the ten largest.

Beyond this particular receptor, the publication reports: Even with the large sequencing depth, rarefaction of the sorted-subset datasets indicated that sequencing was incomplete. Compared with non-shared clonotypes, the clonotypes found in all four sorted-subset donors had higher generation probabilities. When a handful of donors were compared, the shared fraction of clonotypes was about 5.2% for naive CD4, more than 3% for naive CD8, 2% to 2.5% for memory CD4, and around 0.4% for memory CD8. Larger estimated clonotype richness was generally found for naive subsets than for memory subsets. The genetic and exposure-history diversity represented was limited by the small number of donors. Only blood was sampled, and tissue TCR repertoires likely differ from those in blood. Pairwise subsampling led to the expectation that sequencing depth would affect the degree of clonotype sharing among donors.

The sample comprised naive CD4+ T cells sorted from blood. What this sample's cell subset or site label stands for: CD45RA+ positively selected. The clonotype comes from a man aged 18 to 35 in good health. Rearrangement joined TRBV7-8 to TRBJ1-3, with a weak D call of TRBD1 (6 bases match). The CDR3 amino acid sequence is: CASQQGSGNTIYF. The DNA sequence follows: TGTGCCAGCCAACAGGGATCTGGAAACACCATATATTTT.